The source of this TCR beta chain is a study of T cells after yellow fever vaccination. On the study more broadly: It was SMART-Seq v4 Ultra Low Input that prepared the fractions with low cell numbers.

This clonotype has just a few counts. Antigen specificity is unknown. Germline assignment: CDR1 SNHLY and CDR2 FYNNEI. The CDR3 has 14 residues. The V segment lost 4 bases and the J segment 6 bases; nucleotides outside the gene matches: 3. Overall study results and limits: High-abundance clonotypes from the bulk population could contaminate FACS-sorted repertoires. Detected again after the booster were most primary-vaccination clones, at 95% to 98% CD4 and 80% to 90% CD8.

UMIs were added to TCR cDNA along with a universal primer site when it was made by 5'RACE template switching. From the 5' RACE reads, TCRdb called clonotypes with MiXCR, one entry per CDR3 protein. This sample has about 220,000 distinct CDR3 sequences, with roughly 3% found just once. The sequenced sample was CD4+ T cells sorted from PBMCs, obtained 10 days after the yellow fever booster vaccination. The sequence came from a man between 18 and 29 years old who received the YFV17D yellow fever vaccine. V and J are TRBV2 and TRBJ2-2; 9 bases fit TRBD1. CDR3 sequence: CASSADRGAGELFF. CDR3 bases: TGTGCCAGCAGTGCAGACAGGGGGGCCGGGGAGCTGTTTTTT.